Following are 5 T cell receptor beta chains from one sample sequenced in a study of response to subunit inactivated influenza vaccine (dated by TCRdb to 2016 to 2019). The library was obtained by RT-PCR. The data were produced on an Illumina HiSeq 2500. TCRdb handled the public reads itself, with Q25 trimming in fastp and clone calling in MiXCR, and kept productive beta chains. Rows with a matching CDR3 protein are joined into one entry that keeps the most common DNA and genes. The sample table shows roughly 790,000 distinct CDR3 sequences, and less than 25% are seen once. Roughly 10% of the sample is taken by the ten largest. The sequences come from PBMCs from blood, collected roughly 5 days after vaccination. The receptors were gathered from a man aged 50-59 years who received an inactivated influenza vaccine. Donor details come from another sample of the same person, matched by shared clones.

J is TRBJ1-2 and V is TRBV12-5; D ambiguous. CDR1 and CDR2 (germline): LGHNT, FRNRAP. Trimming took off 2 bases at V and 7 bases at J, with 11 bases between the two ends. The CDR3 extends over 13 amino acids. The CDR3 loop reads CASGLTGSIGYTF. The CDR3 nucleotides read TGTGCTAGTGGTTTGACCGGTTCTATTGGCTACACCTTC.

This chain connects TRBV5-6 to TRBJ2-5; no firm D call. V lost 4 bases, J lost 5 bases, and 15 bases lay in between. The CDR3 is 14 residues long. CDR1 and CDR2 from the germline V gene are SGHDT and YYEEEE. In DNA form, the CDR3 reads TGTGCCAGCAGCCAGAAAGGGAAATTGGAGACCCAGTACTTC. It yields the protein CASSQKGKLETQYF.

This clonotype is a singleton in its sample. This chain uses TRBV6-5 with TRBJ1-5; no clear D gene. The CDR3 has 18 residues. Germline V gives CDR1 MNHEY, CDR2 SVGAGI. Trimming shortened V by 0 bases and J by 5 bases, and 20 bases separated the two germline ends. Written as DNA, the CDR3 is TGTGCCAGCAGTTACTCATCCGTGCGCGGGAAAAAACATCAGCCCCAGCATTTT. Residues: CASSYSSVRGKKHQPQHF.

The rearrangement uses TRBV6-5 and TRBJ2-3; D is possibly TRBD1 or TRBD2 (5 bases each). The CDR3 extends over 14 amino acids. Deletions cut 2 bases from V and 6 bases from J, with 12 bases between. CDR1 is MNHEY, CDR2 SVGAGI, per germline. In DNA form, the CDR3 reads TGTGCCAGCAGTTACCAGGGAGTCGGGGATACGCAGTATTTT. This translates into CASSYQGVGDTQYF.

This clonotype was observed many times. The chain joins TRBV29-1 to TRBJ2-1; D is unclear. Germline V gene sequence: CDR1 SQVTM, CDR2 ANQGSEA. The CDR3 sequence is 11 residues long. Trimming removed 4 bases at V and 5 bases at J, with 6 bases between. CDR3 bases: TGCAGCGTTGTTGGGGACAATGAGCAGTTCTTC. It yields the protein CSVVGDNEQFF.